The T cell receptor beta chain under discussion was sequenced for a study of OX40 agonist ivuxolimab in advanced cancers. For the study at large: Head and neck, renal cell, melanoma or hepatocellular carcinoma were the cancers that dose-escalation patients had. The study reported partial responses in three patients: one hepatocellular carcinoma, two cutaneous melanoma. Study-wide results and limits: Near-lowest levels of clonal expansion characterized partial responders at 0.1-3.0 mg/kg.

Here immunoSEQ multiplex PCR was the method, and the copy in TCRdb shows in-frame clones only, minus some. This table has some 25,000 clones, roughly 80% appearing once. Sampling times: baseline, cycle 4 day 1, cycle 7 day 1. With respect to this clone: Its antigen remains unknown.

CDR1 MGHDK and CDR2 SYGVNS come from the germline V gene. Trimming removed 3 bases from V and 2 bases from J; junction bases left unmatched: 6. The CDR3 runs 16 residues. The TCR originated in an adult with an advanced solid tumor such as melanoma, head and neck, liver or kidney cancer. The source material was CD4+ or CD8+ T cells sorted from blood, sampled in a trial of the OX40 agonist ivuxolimab. This chain connects TRBV25-1 to TRBJ2-7; 11 bases align to TRBD1. The CDR3 DNA reads TGTGCCAGCAGTGATCGGGACAGGGGGGATCCCTACGAGCAGTACTTC. It is translated as CASSDRDRGDPYEQYF.